These T cell receptor beta chains were read from a single sample in a study of blood T cell repertoires in COVID-19. TCRdb keeps only in-frame clones here, not all; method: immunoSEQ multiplex PCR. The repertoire holds approximately 40,000 clones, approximately 83% seen once, with over 2.5% in the top ten. The sequencing input was peripheral blood. The receptors stem from a woman aged 55-69 years with acute or convalescent COVID-19. The CDR3 runs from the conserved cysteine through the conserved F or W.

v_call: TRBV10-2; j_call: TRBJ2-1; cdr3_aa: CASSEPGAGGNEQFF
v_call: TRBV3-1/TRBV3-2; j_call: TRBJ1-1; cdr3_aa: CASSQLTGNTEAFF
v_call: TRBV4-2; j_call: TRBJ2-2; cdr3_aa: CASSQYGDRGPAVGELFF
v_call: TRBV6-5; j_call: TRBJ2-4; cdr3_aa: CASSYLDIQYF
v_call: TRBV30; j_call: TRBJ1-1; cdr3_aa: CAWSVLGTGGLF
v_call: TRBV7-2; j_call: TRBJ1-6; cdr3_aa: CASSSSSYNSPLHF
v_call: TRBV7-8; j_call: TRBJ1-2; cdr3_aa: CASSYQIRQPGGYTF
v_call: TRBV28; j_call: TRBJ1-1; cdr3_aa: CASSTPMGGKNTEAFF
v_call: TRBV24-1; j_call: TRBJ1-5; cdr3_aa: CATSDPRTGNQPQHF
v_call: TRBV2; j_call: TRBJ1-5; cdr3_aa: CASSVGRDNQPQHF
v_call: TRBV9; j_call: TRBJ2-2; cdr3_aa: CASSVFSSGSGELFF